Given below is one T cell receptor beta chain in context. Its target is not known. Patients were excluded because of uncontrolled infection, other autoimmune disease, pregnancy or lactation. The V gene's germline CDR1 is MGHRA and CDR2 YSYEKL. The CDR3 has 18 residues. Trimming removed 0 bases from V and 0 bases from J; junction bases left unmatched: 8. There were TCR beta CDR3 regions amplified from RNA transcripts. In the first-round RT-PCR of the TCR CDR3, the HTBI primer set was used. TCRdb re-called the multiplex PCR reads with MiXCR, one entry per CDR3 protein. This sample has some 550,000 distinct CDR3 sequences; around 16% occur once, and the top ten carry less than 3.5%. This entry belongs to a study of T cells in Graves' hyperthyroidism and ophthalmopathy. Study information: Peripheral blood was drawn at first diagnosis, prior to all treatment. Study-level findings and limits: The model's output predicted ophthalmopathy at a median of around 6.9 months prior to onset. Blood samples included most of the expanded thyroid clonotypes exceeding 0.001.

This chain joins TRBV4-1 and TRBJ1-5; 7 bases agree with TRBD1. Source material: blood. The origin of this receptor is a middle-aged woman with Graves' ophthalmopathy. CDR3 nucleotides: TGCGCCAGCAGCCAAGAAGGGGACAGATCTATTAGCAATCAGCCCCAGCATTTT. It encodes CASSQEGDRSISNQPQHF.